The entry below describes one TCR beta chain. The CDR3 runs 15 residues. The germline V gene has CDR1 SGHRS and CDR2 YFSETQ. The ends lost 3 bases at V and 1 base at J; junction bases unmatched: 2. The data belong to a study of brain T cells in children with intractable seizures. The sequenced cases were selected for having the highest brain T cell transcript signatures. The data were produced by immunoSEQ multiplex PCR, yet TCRdb's version contains in-frame clones alone and is incomplete. The table records around 44,000 clones, about nine tenths of them present only once. This sample comprised peripheral blood, obtained at surgery. The chain carries TRBV5-1 and TRBJ2-5; 11 bases match TRBD2. This receptor was obtained from a girl aged 2-10 years with tuberous sclerosis and intractable seizures. For the CDR3, the DNA is TGCGCCAGCAGCTCGGGACTAGCGGCCCAAGAGACCCAGTACTTC. Translating gives CASSSGLAAQETQYF.